This T cell receptor beta chain was identified during a study of T cells after posttransplantation cyclophosphamide. Study conclusions and caveats: Recipient CMV seropositivity and CMV reactivation strongly tracked TRB clonality. Later blood repertoires were often dominated by clones from the donor CD8+ memory compartment. TRB overlap between skin or GI tissue T cells and blood was limited.

On the day of bone marrow donation, the related graft donor provided peripheral blood. This clone was detected ten times or more. No antigen is known for it. The repertoire was sequenced with immunoSEQ multiplex PCR; TCRdb's copy has only in-frame clones and lacks some. Sampling found tens of thousands of clones, none seen once. This CDR3 has 13 residues. Trimming removed 3 bases from V and 8 bases from J, with 14 bases in between. Germline loops: CDR1 SGHDT, CDR2 YYEEEE. Sequencing was done on a sample of PBMCs. This TCR was recovered from a man aged 35 to 55 in good health, CMV-negative, and a related stem cell transplant donor. V usage is TRBV5-6 and J usage is TRBJ1-2; TRBD1 is a possible D gene (6 bases). This CDR3 reads CASSSQGIGGYTF. CDR3 sequence (DNA): TGTGCCAGCAGCTCTCAGGGGATTGGCGGCTACACCTTC.